The 30 T cell receptor beta chains given below trace back to one sample, sequenced in a study of Ad26.COV2.S vaccination and SARS-CoV-2 variants. Clones were sequenced by immunoSEQ multiplex PCR, and TCRdb holds only the in-frame ones, with some missing. This repertoire shows 200,000 to 250,000 clones, approximately 87% found once; its top ten account for around 10%. The sample's treatment: some 20 received Ad26.COV2.S at low or high dose, single or two shots; a few received placebo; per-sample allocation not given. Collection of the samples took place on day 63 after the first injection of vaccine or placebo. Sequences were derived from peripheral blood, sampled in a trial of Ad26.COV2.S vaccine versus placebo. The source is a person aged 18-65 years who received the Ad26.COV2.S COVID-19 vaccine or a placebo.

The chain is built from TRBV5-6 and TRBJ1-5; D remains ambiguous. Germline V gives CDR1 SGHDT, CDR2 YYEEEE. V gave up 5 bases and J gave up 0 bases, with 9 bases separating them. This CDR3 is built from 14 residues. CDR3 sequence reads: CASSPHHSNQPQHF. CDR3 bases: TGTGCCAGCAGTCCCCATCATAGCAATCAGCCCCAGCATTTT.

The chain uses TRBV5-6 and TRBJ1-4; TRBD1 agrees at 7 bases. The CDR3 runs to 14 residues. Germline CDR1 SGHDT, CDR2 YYEEEE. The ends lost 4 bases at V and 4 bases at J; junction bases unmatched: 4. The CDR3 here is CASSMGQRNEKLFF. CDR3 nucleotides: TGTGCCAGCAGCATGGGACAGCGTAATGAAAAACTGTTTTTT.

The chain links TRBV5-1 to TRBJ2-7; D remains unclear. V was pared by 7 bases and J by 2 bases, with 16 bases between. Germline lookup yields CDR1 SGHRS and CDR2 YFSETQ. CDR3 length equals 14 residues. The DNA for the CDR3 is TGCGCCAGCTCGCCAGAAGCCATGGCCTACGAGCAGTACTTC. It translates to CASSPEAMAYEQYF.

Comment on this clone: In the same sample, other DNA sequences code for this CDR3. The rearrangement joins TRBV4-3 to TRBJ2-3; D possibly uses TRBD1 or TRBD2 (5 bases each). Trimming shortened V by 0 bases and J by 4 bases, and 8 bases separated the two germline ends. CDR1 is LGHNA and CDR2 is YSLEER in the germline V gene. The CDR3 has 14 residues. CDR3 nucleotides: TGCGCCAGCAGCCAAGATGGGACCGCAGATACGCAGTATTTT. The encoded protein is CASSQDGTADTQYF.

The gene calls are TRBV11-1 and TRBJ1-1, with D perhaps matching TRBD1 (5 bases). Germline-derived CDR1 and CDR2 are SGHAT and FQDESV (reference sequence). V was shortened by 0 bases and J by 0 bases, with 11 bases between the two germline ends. This CDR3 is built from 16 residues. The CDR3 DNA reads as TGTGCCAGCAGCTTAGCCTATGACAGTCTGAACACTGAAGCTTTCTTT. Encoded protein: CASSLAYDSLNTEAFF. Combining the CDR3 with reference TRBV11-1 and TRBJ1-1 gives the whole variable domain EAEVAQSPRYKITEKSQAVAFWCDPISGHATLYWYRQILGQGPELLVQFQDESVVDDSQLPKDRFSAERLKGVDSTLKIQPAELGDSAMYLCASSLAYDSLNTEAFFGQGTRLTVV.

J is TRBJ2-1 and V is TRBV5-1; 10 bases are a match to TRBD1. Losses at the gene ends were 5 bases for V and 4 bases for J; bases not matched to a gene: 6. The length of the CDR3 is 15 residues. CDR1 is SGHRS, CDR2 YFSETQ, per germline. The CDR3 DNA reads TGCGCCAGCAGACCCCGGGACAGGGGATACAATGAGCAGTTCTTC. Protein sequence: CASRPRDRGYNEQFF. The full variable domain, rest sourced from reference TRBV5-1 and TRBJ2-1, is KAGVTQTPRYLIKTRGQQVTLSCSPISGHRSVSWYQQTPGQGLQFLFEYFSETQRNKGNFPGRFSGRQFSNSRSEMNVSTLELGDSALYLCASRPRDRGYNEQFFGPGTRLTVL.

V usage is TRBV11-1 and J usage is TRBJ2-7, with D perhaps matching TRBD2 (5 bases). CDR3 length equals 15 residues. Germline values: CDR1 SGHAT, CDR2 FQDESV (reference sequence). The V end lost 5 bases, the J end lost 2 bases, and 16 bases lay between the germline ends. Written as DNA, the CDR3 is TGTGCCAGCAGCGAAGAGGCGGACTCGGCCTACGAGCAGTACTTC. As protein: CASSEEADSAYEQYF. Drawing the rest from reference TRBV11-1 and TRBJ2-7, the complete variable domain is EAEVAQSPRYKITEKSQAVAFWCDPISGHATLYWYRQILGQGPELLVQFQDESVVDDSQLPKDRFSAERLKGVDSTLKIQPAELGDSAMYLCASSEEADSAYEQYFGPGTRLTVT.

The chain employs TRBV5-1 and TRBJ2-3; D is uncertain. The V end lost 2 bases, the J end lost 2 bases, and 6 bases lay between the germline ends. Looked up from germline, CDR1 is SGHRS and CDR2 is YFSETQ. The CDR3 totals 13 residues. This chain's CDR3 is CASSFYLTDTQYF. In DNA, the CDR3 is TGCGCCAGCAGCTTCTACCTCACAGATACGCAGTATTTT.

This clone turned up a few times. This rearrangement joins TRBV7-2 to TRBJ2-7, with D perhaps given as TRBD1 or TRBD2 (6 bases each). The length of the CDR3 is 12 residues. Germline V gene sequence: CDR1 SGHTA, CDR2 FQGNSA. Trimming took off 5 bases at V and 6 bases at J, with 11 bases between the two ends. The CDR3 DNA is TGTGCCAGCAGCCGCCCGGGGGCCGAGCAGTACTTC. It specifies CASSRPGAEQYF.

The gene calls are TRBV28 and TRBJ2-2; unclear D gene. The CDR3 has 13 amino acids. The V gene's germline CDR1 is MDHEN and CDR2 SYDVKM. The V end lost 7 bases, the J end lost 4 bases, and 10 bases lay between the germline ends. The CDR3 coding sequence is TGTGCCAGCACCCCCTCCCTCACCGGGGAGCTGTTTTTT. Its translation is CASTPSLTGELFF.

The chain links TRBV4-3 to TRBJ1-2; the D is unclear. Trimming cost V 0 bases and J 4 bases, with 6 bases left between them. This CDR3 has 13 residues. CDR1 and CDR2 from the germline V gene are LGHNA and YSLEER. CDR3: CASSQDGIYGYTF. Written as DNA, the CDR3 is TGCGCCAGCAGCCAAGACGGGATCTATGGCTACACCTTC.

The chain recombines TRBV6-5 with TRBJ2-5, with 8 bases aligning to TRBD1. The trim removed 7 bases at V and 5 bases at J, leaving 12 bases unmatched. Germline-derived CDR1 and CDR2 are MNHEY and SVGAGI. The CDR3 is 15 amino acids. DNA of the CDR3: TGTGCCAGCAACGAAGGGCCAGGGGGCCGTGAGACCCAGTACTTC. It translates to CASNEGPGGRETQYF.

The V call is TRBV5-1, the J call TRBJ2-7; D possibly corresponds to TRBD2 (6 bases). The germline CDR1 and CDR2 sequences are SGHRS and YFSETQ. The length of the CDR3 is 14 residues. With 5 bases removed from V and 3 bases from J, the gap between germline ends came to 15 bases. CDR3 coding DNA: TGCGCCAGCAGACCTTCCCCGGGGGACTACGAGCAGTACTTC. Translation gives CASRPSPGDYEQYF. Looking up the rest from reference TRBV5-1 and TRBJ2-7 gives the full variable domain: KAGVTQTPRYLIKTRGQQVTLSCSPISGHRSVSWYQQTPGQGLQFLFEYFSETQRNKGNFPGRFSGRQFSNSRSEMNVSTLELGDSALYLCASRPSPGDYEQYFGPGTRLTVT.

This chain connects TRBV7-2 to TRBJ1-2; D perhaps matches TRBD1 (6 bases). Germline CDR1 and CDR2: SGHTA and FQGNSA. V dropped 5 bases and J dropped 4 bases, with 14 bases sitting between them. The CDR3 runs to 14 residues. CDR3 sequence: CASSLAGGGYGYTF. DNA of the CDR3: TGTGCCAGCAGCCTCGCGGGAGGGGGCTATGGCTACACCTTC.

V usage is TRBV7-9 and J usage is TRBJ2-5; D call uncertain. The CDR3 runs to 14 residues. V was cut by 1 base and J by 2 bases, with 8 bases left in between. CDR1 SEHNR and CDR2 FQNEAQ come from the germline V gene (reference sequence). In nucleotides, the CDR3 is TGTGCCAGCAGCTTAGTAGGGATTCAAGAGACCCAGTACTTC. Protein: CASSLVGIQETQYF.

For the CDR3, the DNA is TGTGCCAGCAGCTTAGGAGCGGGAGACGGCGACGAGCAGTACTTC. Translated: CASSLGAGDGDEQYF. The chain links TRBV11-1 to TRBJ2-7; 8 positions agree with TRBD2. The germline V gene encodes CDR1 SGHAT and CDR2 FQDESV (reference sequence). V shed 1 base, J shed 5 bases, and the junction held 7 bases outside the gene matches. CDR3 length: 15 residues.

The V and J genes are TRBV9 and TRBJ2-3, with D perhaps given as TRBD1 or TRBD2 (6 bases each). V gave up 0 bases and J gave up 1 base, with 12 bases separating them. From germline, CDR1 is SGDLS and CDR2 YYNGEE. This CDR3 comprises 16 residues. This CDR3 is CASSVGGAAGTDTQYF. In DNA, the CDR3 is TGTGCCAGCAGCGTAGGGGGGGCCGCGGGCACAGATACGCAGTATTTT.

The sample holds one count of this clone. This chain joins TRBV19 and TRBJ1-5, with D unresolved. This CDR3 is built from 14 residues. Looked up from germline, CDR1 is LNHDA and CDR2 is SQIVND (reference sequence). Deletions cut 8 bases from V and 7 bases from J, with 18 bases between. The chain's CDR3 is CASRFAAQTQPQHF. The CDR3 region has the DNA TGTGCCAGTCGCTTTGCCGCCCAAACGCAGCCCCAGCATTTT.

The chain is built from TRBV27 and TRBJ1-3; the match to TRBD1 covers 7 bases. V lost 2 bases, J lost 0 bases, and 10 bases stayed unmatched. Germline CDR1 and CDR2: MNHEY and SMNVEV (reference sequence). CDR3 length equals 18 residues. The CDR3 DNA is TGTGCCAGCAGTTTACACCCCGACCGGGACAGCTCTGGAAACACCATATATTTT. The encoded protein is CASSLHPDRDSSGNTIYF.

This clone turned up a few times. J is TRBJ2-3 and V is TRBV12-5; the D gene is possibly TRBD1 (5 bases). In germline, CDR1 is LGHNT, CDR2 FRNRAP. The V and J ends lost 6 bases and 3 bases respectively, with 10 bases between them. The CDR3 runs 13 residues. This CDR3 reads CASGDAGTDTQYF. The CDR3 DNA follows: TGTGCTAGTGGCGACGCAGGGACAGATACGCAGTATTTT. Combining the CDR3 with reference TRBV12-5 and TRBJ2-3 gives the whole variable domain DARVTQTPRHKVTEMGQEVTMRCQPILGHNTVFWYRQTMMQGLELLAYFRNRAPLDDSGMPKDRFSAEMPDATLATLKIQPSEPRDSAVYFCASGDAGTDTQYFGPGTRLTVL.

The V gene is TRBV30, the J gene TRBJ2-2; D uncertain. V was clipped by 4 bases and J by 0 bases, with 3 bases between them. The CDR3 sequence is 12 residues long. The germline CDR1 and CDR2 sequences are GTSNPN and SVGIG (reference sequence). The CDR3 reads CAWNSNTGELFF. The CDR3 nucleotides are TGTGCCTGGAACTCGAACACCGGGGAGCTGTTTTTT.

The J gene is TRBJ2-7, the V gene TRBV30, with 7 bases matching TRBD1. Losses at the gene ends were 6 bases for V and 2 bases for J; bases not matched to a gene: 4. The CDR3 is 12 amino acids. CDR1 and CDR2 (germline): GTSNPN, SVGIG (reference sequence). CDR3 in amino acids: CACNRGPYEQYF. The CDR3, as DNA: TGTGCCTGCAACAGGGGTCCCTACGAGCAGTACTTC.

V and J are TRBV9 and TRBJ1-6; D might be TRBD1 (5 bases). V lost 0 bases and J lost 4, with 8 bases in between. Germline-derived CDR1 and CDR2 are SGDLS and YYNGEE. The CDR3 covers 15 residues. CDR3 nucleotides: TGTGCCAGCAGCGTAGCCGGGACTTATAATTCACCCCTCCACTTT. This sequence encodes CASSVAGTYNSPLHF.

This chain joins TRBV24-1 and TRBJ2-7; D call uncertain. This CDR3 is 15 amino acids long. Germline V CDR1 and CDR2: KGHDR, SFDVKD. The CDR3, as DNA: TGTGCGAGAAGGGTAATAGGTTCACCGCTACGGGAGCAGTACTTC. The encoded protein is CARRVIGSPLREQYF.

This chain links TRBV6-2 or TRBV6-3 with TRBJ1-2, with 9 bases matching TRBD1. The CDR3 has 15 amino acids. V shed 6 bases and J 0 bases; nucleotides not matched to a gene: 5. CDR1 and CDR2 (germline): MNHEY, SVGEGT. CDR3 DNA sequence: TGTGCCAGCAGCGGACAGGGGATTTCTAACTATGGCTACACCTTC. This gives the protein CASSGQGISNYGYTF.

The chain combines TRBV6-5 with TRBJ2-7; 8 bases agree with TRBD1. Trimming removed 8 bases from V and 2 bases from J; junction bases left unmatched: 5. CDR1 is MNHEY, CDR2 SVGAGI, per germline. The CDR3 has 13 amino acids. The CDR3 reads CASGTGFTYEQYF. The CDR3 DNA reads as TGTGCCAGCGGGACAGGTTTCACCTACGAGCAGTACTTC.

Here the CDR3 reads CASSLKTGPIYEQYF. CDR3 nucleotide sequence: TGTGCCAGCAGCCTGAAGACCGGGCCCATATACGAGCAGTACTTC. V usage is TRBV7-3 and J usage is TRBJ2-7; no clear D. V lost 5 bases and J 4 bases, leaving 18 bases between the germline ends. The CDR3 covers 15 residues. Germline CDR1 reads SGHTA; CDR2 reads FQGTGA.

The chain has TRBV4-3 and TRBJ2-7, with 12 bases matching TRBD2. The germline gives CDR1 LGHNA, CDR2 YSLEER. This CDR3 comprises 15 residues. V trimming: 4 bases; J trimming: 5 bases; junction bases outside the gene matches: 6. The DNA of the CDR3 is TGCGCCAGCAGCCCTGGACTAGCGGGAACCCACGAGCAGTACTTC. Protein product: CASSPGLAGTHEQYF.

Only one count was recorded for this clone. The chain recombines TRBV6-1 with TRBJ1-4, with 7 bases lining up with TRBD1. CDR1 and CDR2 from the germline V gene are MNHNS and SASEGT. The CDR3 totals 14 residues. Losses at the gene ends were 1 base for V and 7 bases for J; bases not matched to a gene: 3. As DNA, the CDR3 is TGTGCCAGCAGTGAAGGGCAGGGGGGTGAAAAACTGTTTTTT. Protein product: CASSEGQGGEKLFF.

The V and J genes are TRBV24-1 and TRBJ2-2; D unclear. V dropped 4 bases and J dropped 5 bases, with 16 bases sitting between them. Germline loops: CDR1 KGHDR, CDR2 SFDVKD. There are 16 residues in the CDR3. The CDR3 DNA reads TGTGCCACCAGTGACCTTGCCCCCGCTGGAACCGGGGAGCTGTTTTTT. Its translation: CATSDLAPAGTGELFF.